Shown below are 28 T cell receptor beta chains from a single sample sequenced in a study of blood T cell repertoires in COVID-19. TCRdb keeps only in-frame clones here, not all; method: immunoSEQ multiplex PCR. Of under 300,000 clones listed, around 88% were seen once; the top ten hold 12%. Sample: peripheral blood. The receptors were sampled from a man older than 75 with acute or convalescent COVID-19.

The table lists this clone with a count of one. The rearrangement uses TRBV4-2 and TRBJ2-1; no clear D. The CDR3 totals 15 residues. CDR1 and CDR2 from the germline V gene are LGHNA and YNFKEQ. The V end lost 2 bases, the J end lost 2 bases, and 10 bases lay between the germline ends. CDR3 in DNA: TGTGCCAGCAGCCAAAGCACGGGTCCCTACAATGAGCAGTTCTTC. Protein sequence: CASSQSTGPYNEQFF.

The genes are TRBV6-5 and TRBJ1-5; D is perhaps TRBD1 (5 bases). Trimming stripped 6 bases from V and 6 bases from J, with 15 bases between. This CDR3 spans 14 amino acids. Germline-derived CDR1 and CDR2 are MNHEY and SVGAGI. CDR3 in amino acids: CASRGDGVGQPQHF. The CDR3 DNA sequence: TGTGCCAGCAGAGGGGATGGGGTTGGTCAGCCCCAGCATTTT.

This clone occurred a few times. V is TRBV11-2 and J is TRBJ2-1; D unclear. The ends were cut back, 2 bases at V and 10 bases at J, with 12 bases in the middle. The length of the CDR3 is 13 residues. Germline V gives CDR1 SGHAT, CDR2 FQNNGV. CDR3 nucleotide sequence: TGTGCCAGCAGCTTAAATAGACTGCCAGAGCAGTTCTTC. Protein: CASSLNRLPEQFF. Full variable domain (remainder filled in from reference TRBV11-2 and TRBJ2-1): EAGVAQSPRYKIIEKRQSVAFWCNPISGHATLYWYQQILGQGPKLLIQFQNNGVVDDSQLPKDRFSAERLKGVDSTLKIQPAKLEDSAVYLCASSLNRLPEQFFGPGTRLTVL.

This chain joins TRBV6-5 and TRBJ2-7, with 10 positions matching TRBD1. V was clipped by 10 bases and J by 5 bases; unmatched bases: 8. The CDR3 runs to 13 residues. CDR1 and CDR2 from the germline V gene are MNHEY and SVGAGI. The CDR3 here is CATPGQGLNEQYF. CDR3 bases: TGTGCCACTCCGGGACAGGGGTTAAACGAGCAGTACTTC.

The chain uses TRBV2 and TRBJ1-5; no firm D call. The CDR3 is 13 amino acids. The germline V and J ends were trimmed by 5 bases and 6 bases, with 11 bases remaining between them. From germline, CDR1 is SNHLY and CDR2 FYNNEI. The CDR3 DNA sequence: TGTGCCAGCAGTTTCTCTACCGTTCAGCCCCAGCATTTT. It is translated as CASSFSTVQPQHF.

The chain uses TRBV11-3 and TRBJ2-1; D is uncertain. The CDR3 totals 13 residues. V lost 4 bases and J 9 bases, leaving 13 bases between the germline ends. Germline assignment: CDR1 SGHNT and CDR2 YENEEA. Here the CDR3 reads CASSSEVRGEQFF. The DNA of the CDR3 is TGTGCCAGCAGCTCAGAAGTCAGAGGTGAGCAGTTCTTC.

The chain has TRBV3-1 (or the pseudogene TRBV3-2) and TRBJ2-7; 7 nucleotides match TRBD1. V trimming: 4 bases; J trimming: 2 bases; junction bases outside the gene matches: 5. This CDR3 has 14 residues. Germline V CDR1 and CDR2: LGHDT, YNNKEL (reference sequence). CDR3 DNA: TGTGCCAGCAGCCTCCATGGACAGGCCTACGAGCAGTACTTC. It yields the protein CASSLHGQAYEQYF.

V and J are TRBV6-4 and TRBJ1-6; perhaps TRBD1 as D (6 bases). Germline-derived CDR1 and CDR2 are MRHNA and SNTAGT. The germline V and J ends were trimmed by 3 bases and 2 bases, with 14 bases remaining between them. The CDR3 covers 17 residues. Here the CDR3 DNA reads TGTGCCAGCAGTGAGTCGAGGGGGGGACCCTATAATTCACCCCTCCACTTT. Its translation: CASSESRGGPYNSPLHF.

The chain couples TRBV5-6 to TRBJ1-4; 7 bases are shared with TRBD1. Germline assignment: CDR1 SGHDT and CDR2 YYEEEE. V gave up 3 bases and J gave up 6 bases; unmatched junction bases: 8. The CDR3 contains 15 residues. CDR3: CASSSETGVYEKLFF. CDR3 in DNA: TGTGCCAGCAGCTCAGAAACAGGGGTATATGAAAAACTGTTTTTT.

This chain joins TRBV2 and TRBJ1-6, with 8 bases fitting TRBD1. J was trimmed by 7 bases and V by 9 bases; bases with no gene match: 5. The CDR3 runs to 13 residues. Germline-derived CDR1 and CDR2 are SNHLY and FYNNEI. The CDR3 sequence: CASGQGANSPLHF. CDR3 DNA sequence: TGTGCCAGTGGACAGGGCGCGAATTCACCCCTCCACTTT. Full variable domain (outside the CDR3, taken from reference TRBV2 and TRBJ1-6): EPEVTQTPSHQVTQMGQEVILRCVPISNHLYFYWYRQILGQKVEFLVSFYNNEISEKSEIFDDQFSVERPDGSNFTLKIRSTKLEDSAMYFCASGQGANSPLHFGNGTRLTVT.

This clone appeared a few times. The gene calls are TRBV6-1 and TRBJ2-7; D is possibly TRBD1 (5 bases). This CDR3 has 15 residues. Between the trimmed V and J ends, which lost 1 base and 0 bases, there was a span of 10 bases. Germline lookup yields CDR1 MNHNS and CDR2 SASEGT. The CDR3 sequence is CASSEGQLSSYEQYF. In DNA, the CDR3 is TGTGCCAGCAGTGAAGGACAGTTGAGCTCCTACGAGCAGTACTTC.

This chain connects TRBV5-1 to TRBJ2-3; no reliable D call. CDR1 and CDR2 from the germline V gene are SGHRS and YFSETQ. V was trimmed by 6 bases and J by 1 base, leaving 12 bases between them. The CDR3 has 14 amino acids. CDR3 coding DNA: TGCGCCAGCACCAAGACTTGGGGCACAGATACGCAGTATTTT. Its translation: CASTKTWGTDTQYF. The full variable domain, with the rest looked up from reference TRBV5-1 and TRBJ2-3, is KAGVTQTPRYLIKTRGQQVTLSCSPISGHRSVSWYQQTPGQGLQFLFEYFSETQRNKGNFPGRFSGRQFSNSRSEMNVSTLELGDSALYLCASTKTWGTDTQYFGPGTRLTVL.

The chain recombines TRBV28 with TRBJ1-1; possibly TRBD1 for D (6 bases). V lost 4 bases, J lost 5 bases, and 11 bases lay in between. The CDR3 length is 13 residues. From germline, CDR1 is MDHEN and CDR2 SYDVKM. The CDR3 nucleotides read TGTGCCAGCAGTTCCTACAGGGTTACTGAAGCTTTCTTT. This translates into CASSSYRVTEAFF.

The gene calls are TRBV19 and TRBJ2-1; 9 positions agree with TRBD1. Trimming took 1 base from V and 7 from J; bases not matched to a gene: 11. This CDR3 has 17 amino acids. CDR1 is LNHDA, CDR2 SQIVND, per germline (reference sequence). CDR3 DNA: TGTGCCAGTAGTATAGGGACGGGACAGGGCCAAGGGAATGAGCAGTTCTTC. Its translation is CASSIGTGQGQGNEQFF.

This chain joins TRBV4-1 and TRBJ1-5, with 7 bases aligning to TRBD1. V lost 4 bases, J lost 5 bases, and 11 bases stayed unmatched. The CDR3 length is 16 residues. Germline assignment: CDR1 MGHRA and CDR2 YSYEKL. The CDR3 nucleotides are TGCGCCAGCAGCCCCTCCTCCGGGACAGCTTATCAGCCCCAGCATTTT. Its translation: CASSPSSGTAYQPQHF.

The chain uses TRBV2 and TRBJ1-2; no definite D call. The V gene lost 7 bases and the J gene lost 4 bases, with 19 bases spanning the gap. This CDR3 has 15 amino acids. CDR1 and CDR2 (germline): SNHLY, FYNNEI. The DNA for the CDR3 is TGTGCCAGCACAAGGAGCTCCTTGAACATCTATGGCTACACCTTC. The encoded protein is CASTRSSLNIYGYTF.

This sequence joins TRBV29-1 and TRBJ2-5; possible D gene TRBD1, 5 bases. The CDR3 is made up of 16 amino acids. Germline V gene sequence: CDR1 SQVTM, CDR2 ANQGSEA. V gave up 2 bases and J gave up 1 base, with 17 bases separating them. Here the CDR3 reads CSVERLGQGPQETQYF. CDR3 DNA sequence: TGCAGCGTTGAACGGCTAGGGCAGGGCCCCCAAGAGACCCAGTACTTC.

V and J are TRBV3-1 (or the pseudogene TRBV3-2) and TRBJ2-7; D perhaps matches TRBD1 (6 bases). Germline V gives CDR1 LGHDT, CDR2 YNNKEL (reference sequence). Trimming removed 4 bases at V and 3 bases at J, with 10 bases between. The CDR3 has 13 residues. The chain's CDR3 is CASSLGTYYEQYF. The CDR3 DNA sequence: TGTGCCAGCAGCCTTGGGACATACTACGAGCAGTACTTC.

The V gene is TRBV18, the J gene TRBJ2-5; tentatively, D is TRBD2 (5 bases). Germline V gives CDR1 KGHSH, CDR2 LQKENI. V gave up 3 bases and J gave up 5 bases, with 16 bases separating them. This CDR3 comprises 15 residues. Here the CDR3 reads CASSPQAGTAETQYF. In DNA, the CDR3 is TGTGCCAGCTCACCGCAGGCGGGTACGGCGGAGACCCAGTACTTC.

The chain is built from TRBV28 and TRBJ2-1; D is uncertain. The CDR3 is 15 amino acids. The germline gives CDR1 MDHEN, CDR2 SYDVKM. The V end lost 6 bases, the J end lost 0 bases, and 12 bases lay between the germline ends. CDR3 in DNA: TGTGCCAGCAGGCTTCAGATTGGCTCCTACAATGAGCAGTTCTTC. This gives the protein CASRLQIGSYNEQFF.

This clone appeared a few times. This chain connects TRBV3-1 (or the pseudogene TRBV3-2) to TRBJ1-2; perhaps TRBD1 as D (6 bases). With 1 base removed from V and 4 bases from J, the gap between germline ends came to 13 bases. Germline values: CDR1 LGHDT, CDR2 YNNKEL (reference sequence). CDR3 length: 15 amino acids. The CDR3 sequence: CASSQALQGPYGYTF. The CDR3 region has the DNA TGTGCCAGCAGCCAAGCATTACAGGGTCCCTATGGCTACACCTTC.

The rearrangement uses TRBV13 and TRBJ2-5; 11 bases are a match to TRBD2. Trimming removed 4 bases from V and 5 bases from J; junction bases left unmatched: 9. CDR1 and CDR2 (germline): PRHDT, FYEKMQ (reference sequence). The CDR3 runs 16 residues. CDR3 bases: TGTGCCAGCAGCTCGACTAGCGGGGCTATAGGGGAGACCCAGTACTTC. It translates to CASSSTSGAIGETQYF.

The chain combines TRBV28 with TRBJ1-6; 7 bases line up with TRBD1. The CDR3 has 15 amino acids. Germline V gene lookup returns CDR1 MDHEN and CDR2 SYDVKM. V shed 5 bases and J 7 bases; nucleotides not matched to a gene: 8. Here the CDR3 reads CASSDGTVGNSPLHF. CDR3 nucleotide sequence: TGTGCCAGCAGTGATGGGACAGTTGGGAATTCACCCCTCCACTTT.

The chain uses TRBV11-3 and TRBJ2-7; tentative D call: TRBD1 (6 bases). The V gene lost 5 bases and the J gene lost 5 bases, with 16 bases spanning the gap. This CDR3 has 14 residues. Per the germline V gene, CDR1 is SGHNT and CDR2 is YENEEA. The CDR3 DNA sequence: TGTGCCAGCAGCCCAGGGGCCTTGCGGGACGAGCAGTACTTC. Translating gives CASSPGALRDEQYF.

This sequence joins TRBV18 and TRBJ1-4, with 9 bases aligning to TRBD1. V was clipped by 3 bases and J by 7 bases; unmatched bases: 3. The germline V gene encodes CDR1 KGHSH and CDR2 LQKENI. The CDR3 spans 14 residues. Here the CDR3 reads CASSPRDRAEKLFF. CDR3 DNA: TGTGCCAGCTCACCTAGGGACAGGGCTGAAAAACTGTTTTTT.

This sequence joins TRBV5-1 and TRBJ1-2; D not resolved. This CDR3 is 13 amino acids long. V was trimmed by 2 bases and J by 2 bases, leaving 7 bases between them. Germline V CDR1 and CDR2: SGHRS, YFSETQ. DNA for the CDR3: TGCGCCAGCAGCTTTCTACAGAACTATGGCTACACCTTC. Residues: CASSFLQNYGYTF.

This rearrangement joins TRBV25-1 to TRBJ2-2; 7 nucleotides match TRBD2. CDR1 is MGHDK, CDR2 SYGVNS, per germline. CDR3 length: 16 amino acids. Trimming at V came to 2 bases and at J to 5 bases, leaving 8 bases not matched to a gene. This chain's CDR3 is CASSEAQGGLTGELFF. The DNA for the CDR3 is TGTGCCAGCAGTGAAGCCCAGGGAGGGTTAACCGGGGAGCTGTTTTTT.

The chain couples TRBV11-2 to TRBJ1-1; 10 bases align to TRBD1. V lost 5 bases and J lost 7; bases outside the gene matches: 7. The CDR3 has 14 residues. Germline V gives CDR1 SGHAT, CDR2 FQNNGV. The CDR3 nucleotides are TGTGCCAGCAGCATCGGACAGGGGGGGATTGAAGCTTTCTTT. It specifies CASSIGQGGIEAFF. The variable domain in full, with the rest retrieved from reference TRBV11-2 and TRBJ1-1, is EAGVAQSPRYKIIEKRQSVAFWCNPISGHATLYWYQQILGQGPKLLIQFQNNGVVDDSQLPKDRFSAERLKGVDSTLKIQPAKLEDSAVYLCASSIGQGGIEAFFGQGTRLTVV.